This T cell receptor beta chain is from a study of blood T cell repertoires in COVID-19. Study-level background: There were acute and convalescent COVID-19 samples, and they came from the United States, Italy and Spain.

Produced via immunoSEQ multiplex PCR; TCRdb's table is partial and in-frame only. The profile shows 120,000 to 150,000 clones, more than 70% of them singletons. Trimming took 4 bases from V and 1 from J, leaving 11 bases between them. This CDR3 is built from 15 residues. Germline CDR1 is SNHLY and CDR2 is FYNNEI. The sequencing sample was made of peripheral blood. The clonotype comes from a man aged 45-65 years with active or convalescent COVID-19. The rearrangement joins TRBV2 to TRBJ1-5; D remains ambiguous. Written as DNA, the CDR3 is TGTGCCAGCAGTGCTGACTCTGGGAGCAATCAGCCCCAGCATTTT. Translation gives CASSADSGSNQPQHF.